One and the same sample provided the 31 T cell receptor beta chains below, sequenced in a study of somatic mutations in cytotoxic T cells in rheumatoid arthritis. The protocol was immunoSEQ multiplex PCR, while the TCRdb copy is restricted to in-frame clones and leaves out a portion. The top ten clones hold approximately 10% of a sample with some 20,000 clones, 80% of them seen once. Sequenced sample: CD8+ T cells sorted from blood. All receptors come from an adult with rheumatoid arthritis.

Note on this clone: In the same sample, other DNA sequences code for this CDR3. The DNA for the CDR3 is TGTGCCAGCAGCTTAGTCCCGGGAGTGAACACTGAAGCTTTCTTT. Amino acid sequence: CASSLVPGVNTEAFF. The chain employs TRBV7-8 and TRBJ1-1; D is undetermined. Germline values: CDR1 SGHVS, CDR2 FQNEAQ. V lost 1 base, J lost 0 bases, and 9 bases lay in between. This CDR3 has 15 amino acids.

This chain links TRBV5-1 with TRBJ1-2, with 12 nucleotides matching TRBD1. The CDR3 sequence is 20 residues long. V lost 4 bases and J lost 1; bases outside the gene matches: 17. Germline-derived CDR1 and CDR2 are SGHRS and YFSETQ. The DNA for the CDR3 is TGCGCCAGCAGCGGGGGACAGGGGGCCTTCGAACGATATGTTAACTATGGCTACACCTTC. It translates to CASSGGQGAFERYVNYGYTF.

The V call is TRBV7-9, the J call TRBJ2-5; the D gene is possibly TRBD2 (5 bases). V shed 5 bases and J shed 4 bases, with 11 bases lying between them. The CDR3 has 13 residues. Looked up from germline, CDR1 is SEHNR and CDR2 is FQNEAQ (reference sequence). CDR3: CASSDGVSETQYF. Written as DNA, the CDR3 is TGTGCCAGCAGCGACGGGGTCTCAGAGACCCAGTACTTC.

The V and J genes are TRBV10-3 and TRBJ2-5; TRBD1 aligns across 7 bases. Germline loops: CDR1 ENHRY, CDR2 SYGVKD. J was trimmed by 2 bases and V by 6 bases; bases with no gene match: 6. The CDR3 is 14 amino acids. The CDR3 loop is CAISEGAEQETQYF. CDR3 nucleotide sequence: TGTGCCATCAGCGAGGGGGCCGAACAAGAGACCCAGTACTTC.

The chain uses TRBV28 and TRBJ2-7; no reliable D call. The CDR3 has 11 residues. V lost 3 bases and J 3 bases, leaving 3 bases between the germline ends. Germline-derived CDR1 and CDR2 are MDHEN and SYDVKM. DNA of the CDR3: TGTGCCAGCAGTTTCAACTACGAGCAGTACTTC. It yields the protein CASSFNYEQYF.

This clone has only one observation. This chain joins TRBV27 and TRBJ1-1, with D hard to call. CDR1 and CDR2 (germline): MNHEY, SMNVEV (reference sequence). V lost 6 bases and J 6 bases, leaving 14 bases between the germline ends. The CDR3 extends over 13 amino acids. As DNA, the CDR3 is TGTGCCAGCAGCCAACCCGACAAAGCTGAAGCTTTCTTT. Translation gives CASSQPDKAEAFF.

This clone is a singleton in its sample. This chain uses TRBV13 with TRBJ2-3, with a weak D call TRBD1 (5 bases). The germline V and J ends were trimmed by 4 bases and 1 base, with 12 bases remaining between them. The germline CDR1 and CDR2 sequences are PRHDT and FYEKMQ (reference sequence). The CDR3 runs 15 residues. The CDR3 sequence: CASSSRVFRTDTQYF. The DNA for the CDR3 is TGTGCCAGCAGCTCCAGGGTTTTCCGCACAGATACGCAGTATTTT. Drawing the rest from reference TRBV13 and TRBJ2-3, the complete variable domain is AAGVIQSPRHLIKEKRETATLKCYPIPRHDTVYWYQQGPGQDPQFLISFYEKMQSDKGSIPDRFSAQQFSDYHSELNMSSLELGDSALYFCASSSRVFRTDTQYFGPGTRLTVL.

CDR3 in DNA: TGTGCCAGCAGTATCGGGATCTCTGGGGCCAACGTCCTGACTTTC. Its translation is CASSIGISGANVLTF. The V gene is TRBV27, the J gene TRBJ2-6; D may be TRBD2 (5 bases). The CDR3 spans 15 residues. Trimming stripped 5 bases from V and 0 bases from J, with 8 bases between. The V gene's germline CDR1 is MNHEY and CDR2 SMNVEV (reference sequence). The full variable domain, in which reference TRBV27 and TRBJ2-6 provide the parts outside the CDR3, is EAQVTQNPRYLITVTGKKLTVTCSQNMNHEYMSWYRQDPGLGLRQIYYSMNVEVTDKGDVPEGYKVSRKEKRNFPLILESPSPNQTSLYFCASSIGISGANVLTFGAGSRLTVL.

This chain links TRBV5-8 with TRBJ1-1; no clear D gene. Trimming cost V 0 bases and J 6 bases, with 6 bases left between them. Germline lookup yields CDR1 SGHTS and CDR2 YDEGEE. The CDR3 spans 12 residues. CDR3 protein: CASSLGSAEAFF. Written as DNA, the CDR3 is TGTGCCAGCAGCTTGGGGAGTGCTGAAGCTTTCTTT. Full variable domain (remainder filled in from reference TRBV5-8 and TRBJ1-1): EAGVTQSPTHLIKTRGQQATLRCSPISGHTSVYWYQQALGLGLQFLLWYDEGEERNRGNFPPRFSGRQFPNYSSELNVNALELEDSALYLCASSLGSAEAFFGQGTRLTVV.

This clone appeared a few times. The rearrangement links TRBV6-1 to TRBJ1-5; TRBD1 matches at 8 bases. This CDR3 spans 14 amino acids. With V trimmed by 6 bases and J by 4 bases, 5 bases remained unmatched. CDR1 MNHNS and CDR2 SASEGT come from the germline V gene. CDR3 in DNA: TGTGCCAGCAGCCCGGGACAGGAAAATCAGCCCCAGCATTTT. The encoded protein is CASSPGQENQPQHF.

The chain is built from TRBV4-2 and TRBJ2-1; the D gene could be TRBD1 or TRBD2 (6 bases each). Germline V lookup: CDR1 LGHNA, CDR2 YNFKEQ. The V end was cut by 0 bases, the J end by 5 bases, with 11 bases between. CDR3 length: 15 amino acids. CDR3 region: CASSQEEGGNNEQFF. CDR3 coding DNA: TGTGCCAGCAGCCAAGAGGAGGGGGGAAACAATGAGCAGTTCTTC.

V usage is TRBV25-1 and J usage is TRBJ2-1, with 14 bases identical to TRBD2. J was trimmed by 2 bases and V by 4 bases; bases with no gene match: 4. The CDR3 is 17 amino acids. Per germline, CDR1 MGHDK and CDR2 SYGVNS. The CDR3 DNA reads TGTGCCAGCAGTGTGGGGACTAGCGGGGGACCCTACAATGAGCAGTTCTTC. The encoded protein is CASSVGTSGGPYNEQFF.

This clone was seen a few times. V usage is TRBV6-6 and J usage is TRBJ1-1, with a possible D match to TRBD1 (5 bases). V lost 6 bases to trimming and J lost 1 base, with 6 bases between them. Looked up from germline, CDR1 is MNHNY and CDR2 is SVGAGI (reference sequence). The CDR3 spans 12 residues. The CDR3 here is CASSRENTEAFF. CDR3 bases: TGTGCCAGCAGCAGGGAGAACACTGAAGCTTTCTTT.

The chain couples TRBV27 to TRBJ2-3; 13 bases map to TRBD2. Germline CDR1 and CDR2: MNHEY and SMNVEV (reference sequence). CDR3 size: 16 residues. Unmatched junction bases numbered 12, after V lost 5 bases and J lost 10 bases. CDR3 in DNA: TGTGCCAGCAGTCCACTGAGACTAGCGGGGGGCCTAGCGCAGTATTTT. Translation gives CASSPLRLAGGLAQYF.

The chain uses TRBV29-1 and TRBJ2-1; 8 nucleotides line up with TRBD1. Germline lookup yields CDR1 SQVTM and CDR2 ANQGSEA. Germline trimming cut 4 bases from V and 7 bases from J; bases unmatched to any gene: 6. The CDR3 is 13 residues long. The CDR3 DNA reads TGCAGCGTTGGGGGGACAGGCTCTAATGAGCAGTTCTTC. Residues: CSVGGTGSNEQFF.

This clone occurred a few times. The V and J genes are TRBV7-9 and TRBJ1-1, with D perhaps matching TRBD1 (5 bases). V shed 5 bases and J shed 5 bases, with 15 bases lying between them. Germline CDR1 SEHNR, CDR2 FQNEAQ (reference sequence). This CDR3 is built from 14 residues. The chain's CDR3 is CASSASGGGTEAFF. The CDR3 DNA follows: TGTGCCAGCAGCGCGTCCGGGGGGGGTACTGAAGCTTTCTTT.

V gene TRBV5-8 combines with J gene TRBJ1-2, with TRBD1 as a possible D gene (5 bases). V lost 3 bases and J 0 bases, leaving 18 bases between the germline ends. Per the germline V gene, CDR1 is SGHTS and CDR2 is YDEGEE. The CDR3 is made up of 17 amino acids. The CDR3 spells CASSSRGSDFANYGYTF. The CDR3 DNA reads as TGTGCCAGCAGCTCTCGGGGGTCGGACTTCGCTAACTATGGCTACACCTTC.

This clone has just one count. This chain links TRBV5-5 with TRBJ2-1; D unclear. The ends were cut back, 3 bases at V and 4 bases at J, with 17 bases in the middle. The CDR3 has 16 residues. Germline V gene lookup returns CDR1 SGHKS and CDR2 YYEKEE (reference sequence). As DNA, the CDR3 is TGTGCCAGCAGCTCAAGTTTAGGCGGCTCTTACAATGAGCAGTTCTTC. Its translation is CASSSSLGGSYNEQFF.

The gene calls are TRBV11-2 and TRBJ1-6; 7 bases match TRBD1. The CDR3 has 18 residues. With 5 bases clipped from V and 1 base from J, the junction kept 11 bases outside the gene matches. CDR1 SGHAT and CDR2 FQNNGV come from the germline V gene. The CDR3 spells CASSQSPGGGSYNSPLHF. The CDR3 DNA reads as TGTGCCAGCAGCCAAAGTCCAGGGGGGGGTTCCTATAATTCACCCCTCCACTTT.

The V call is TRBV6-4, the J call TRBJ2-1, with 8 bases that match TRBD2. The CDR3 spans 18 residues. With 6 bases clipped from V and 1 base from J, the junction kept 14 bases outside the gene matches. CDR1 MRHNA and CDR2 SNTAGT come from the germline V gene. CDR3 nucleotides: TGTGCCAGCAGCGACAGTGGCGGGGGGCTTAAGTCCTACAATGAGCAGTTCTTC. Translation: CASSDSGGGLKSYNEQFF.

The chain joins TRBV6-5 to TRBJ1-1; D call uncertain. V lost 1 base and J lost 0, with 6 bases in between. The V gene's germline CDR1 is MNHEY and CDR2 SVGAGI. The CDR3 totals 14 residues. In DNA form, the CDR3 reads TGTGCCAGCAGTTACTTGAGCCTGAACACTGAAGCTTTCTTT. Its protein is CASSYLSLNTEAFF.

This sequence joins TRBV13 and TRBJ2-3; 11 bases are a match to TRBD1. The CDR3 has 14 amino acids. Germline CDR1 PRHDT, CDR2 FYEKMQ (reference sequence). The ends lost 5 bases at V and 6 bases at J; junction bases unmatched: 4. CDR3 in amino acids: CASSDRDRGDTQYF. In DNA, the CDR3 is TGTGCCAGCAGCGACCGGGACAGGGGGGATACGCAGTATTTT.

The J gene is TRBJ2-7, the V gene TRBV2, with D perhaps assigned TRBD1 or TRBD2 (5 bases each). V lost 8 bases, J lost 0 bases, and 23 bases lay in between. The CDR3 has 17 residues. The germline V gene has CDR1 SNHLY and CDR2 FYNNEI. This CDR3 reads CASPPGQVEAFSYEQYF. In DNA, the CDR3 is TGTGCCAGCCCCCCGGGGCAGGTAGAAGCCTTCTCCTACGAGCAGTACTTC.

This clone has more than one count but fewer than ten. The CDR3, as DNA: TGTGCCAGCAGCAAACGGTTACCTCTGTTTTTT. This codes for CASSKRLPLFF. J is TRBJ2-2 and V is TRBV21-1; the table's D call TRBD2 went unverified against the DNA. TRBV21-1 is tagged as a pseudogene. The CDR3 length is 11 residues.

This chain connects TRBV6-5 to TRBJ1-2; unclear D gene. The V gene's germline CDR1 is MNHEY and CDR2 SVGAGI. V was trimmed by 0 bases and J by 8 bases, leaving 10 bases between them. The CDR3 is 13 amino acids. The CDR3 DNA follows: TGTGCCAGCAGTTACTCAGAAATGGGGGGCTACACCTTC. Protein product: CASSYSEMGGYTF.

The gene calls are TRBV7-9 and TRBJ2-7; a weak D match, TRBD1 (6 bases). The CDR3 runs to 16 residues. CDR1 and CDR2 from the germline V gene are SEHNR and FQNEAQ (reference sequence). V dropped 3 bases and J dropped 5 bases, with 20 bases sitting between them. The CDR3 spells CASSFSTGPVVHEQYF. CDR3 DNA: TGTGCCAGCAGCTTCAGCACAGGGCCAGTGGTCCACGAGCAGTACTTC.

This clone was detected once. The chain employs TRBV11-2 and TRBJ2-2; D is possibly TRBD1 or TRBD2 (7 bases each). Looked up from germline, CDR1 is SGHAT and CDR2 is FQNNGV. The CDR3 sequence is 14 residues long. Trimming took off 5 bases at V and 4 bases at J, with 11 bases between the two ends. In nucleotides, the CDR3 is TGTGCCAGCAGCGCCAGGGGGGGCACCGGGGAGCTGTTTTTT. Translating gives CASSARGGTGELFF.

This clone showed up just a few times. The chain carries TRBV29-1 and TRBJ2-3; D tentatively reads TRBD1 or TRBD2 (7 bases each). The CDR3 is 14 residues long. Germline V lookup: CDR1 SQVTM, CDR2 ANQGSEA. The V end lost 6 bases, the J end lost 4 bases, and 17 bases lay between the germline ends. CDR3 sequence (DNA): TGCAGCGTGGGGGCAGGGGGGGACGCAGATACGCAGTATTTT. This codes for CSVGAGGDADTQYF.

The chain recombines TRBV11-2 with TRBJ1-6, with a weak D call TRBD1 (5 bases). Trimming stripped 3 bases from V and 3 bases from J, with 12 bases between. Germline V gene lookup returns CDR1 SGHAT and CDR2 FQNNGV. The CDR3 length is 16 residues. CDR3 in amino acids: CASSFDSTFYNSPLHF. The CDR3 DNA is TGTGCCAGCAGCTTCGACAGTACCTTCTATAATTCACCCCTCCACTTT.

The chain's CDR3 is CASSQRNNYGYTF. The CDR3 DNA reads TGTGCCAGCTCGCAGAGGAATAACTATGGCTACACCTTC. The chain employs TRBV6-6 and TRBJ1-2; D not resolved. Trimming cost V 8 bases and J 1 base, with 11 bases left between them. Looked up from germline, CDR1 is MNHNY and CDR2 is SVGAGI (reference sequence). The CDR3 sequence is 13 residues long.

The chain employs TRBV7-2 and TRBJ2-5, with 7 bases that match TRBD1. The germline V gene encodes CDR1 SGHTA and CDR2 FQGNSA. This CDR3 has 14 residues. The junction had 5 bases not matched to a gene; V was cut back by 2 bases and J by 5 bases. CDR3 nucleotides: TGTGCCAGCAGCTTATGGGACAGCAGGGAGACCCAGTACTTC. It codes for CASSLWDSRETQYF.